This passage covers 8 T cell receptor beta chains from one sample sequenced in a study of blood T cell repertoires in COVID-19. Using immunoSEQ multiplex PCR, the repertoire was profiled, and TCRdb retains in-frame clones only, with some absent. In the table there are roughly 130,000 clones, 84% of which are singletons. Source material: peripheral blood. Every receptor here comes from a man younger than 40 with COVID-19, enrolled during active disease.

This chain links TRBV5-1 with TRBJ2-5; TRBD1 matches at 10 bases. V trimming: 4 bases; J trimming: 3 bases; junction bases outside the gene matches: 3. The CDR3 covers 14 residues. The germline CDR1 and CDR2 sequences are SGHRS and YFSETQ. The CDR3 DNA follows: TGCGCCAGCAGCCCCGGGACAGGGGAAGAGACCCAGTACTTC. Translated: CASSPGTGEETQYF. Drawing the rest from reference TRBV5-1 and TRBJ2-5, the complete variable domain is KAGVTQTPRYLIKTRGQQVTLSCSPISGHRSVSWYQQTPGQGLQFLFEYFSETQRNKGNFPGRFSGRQFSNSRSEMNVSTLELGDSALYLCASSPGTGEETQYFGPGTRLLVL.

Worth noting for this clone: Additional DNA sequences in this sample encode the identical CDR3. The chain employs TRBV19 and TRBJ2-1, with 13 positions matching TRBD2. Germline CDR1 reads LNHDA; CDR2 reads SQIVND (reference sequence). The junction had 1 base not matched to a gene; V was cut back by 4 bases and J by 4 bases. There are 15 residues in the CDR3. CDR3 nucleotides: TGTGCCAGTAGTAGGACTAGCGGGAGTTACAATGAGCAGTTCTTC. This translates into CASSRTSGSYNEQFF.

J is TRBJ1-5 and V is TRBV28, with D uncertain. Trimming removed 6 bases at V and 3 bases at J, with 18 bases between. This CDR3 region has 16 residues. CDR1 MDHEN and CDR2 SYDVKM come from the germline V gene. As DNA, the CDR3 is TGTGCCAGCAGCCCGCCCGATGGCGGCGTCAATCAGCCCCAGCATTTT. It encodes CASSPPDGGVNQPQHF.

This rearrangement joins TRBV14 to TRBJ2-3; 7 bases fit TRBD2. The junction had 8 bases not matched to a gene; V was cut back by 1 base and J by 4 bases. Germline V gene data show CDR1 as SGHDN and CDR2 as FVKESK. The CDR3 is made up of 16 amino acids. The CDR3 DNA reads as TGTGCCAGCAGCCAAGGGTTGGCGGGAGCGGCAGATACGCAGTATTTT. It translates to CASSQGLAGAADTQYF. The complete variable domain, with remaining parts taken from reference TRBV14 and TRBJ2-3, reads EAGVTQFPSHSVIEKGQTVTLRCDPISGHDNLYWYRRVMGKEIKFLLHFVKESKQDESGMPNNRFLAERTGGTYSTLKVQPAELEDSGVYFCASSQGLAGAADTQYFGPGTRLTVL.

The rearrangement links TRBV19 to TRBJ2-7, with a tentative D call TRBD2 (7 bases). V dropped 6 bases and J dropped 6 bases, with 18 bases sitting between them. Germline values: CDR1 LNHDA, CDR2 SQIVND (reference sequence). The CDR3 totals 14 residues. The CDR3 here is CASSRGGRATEQYF. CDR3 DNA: TGTGCCAGTAGCAGGGGCGGGAGAGCTACCGAGCAGTACTTC.

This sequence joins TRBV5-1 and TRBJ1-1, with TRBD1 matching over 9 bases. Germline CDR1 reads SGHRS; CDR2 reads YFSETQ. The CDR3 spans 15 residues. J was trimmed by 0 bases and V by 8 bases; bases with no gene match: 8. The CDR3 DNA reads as TGCGCCAGTATGACAGGGGGAGGGATGAACACTGAAGCTTTCTTT. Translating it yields CASMTGGGMNTEAFF.

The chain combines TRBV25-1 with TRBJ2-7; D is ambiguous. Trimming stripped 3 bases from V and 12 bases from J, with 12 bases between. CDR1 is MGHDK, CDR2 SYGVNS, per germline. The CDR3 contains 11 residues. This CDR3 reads CASSDTTTWYF. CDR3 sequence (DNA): TGTGCCAGCAGTGATACGACGACTTGGTACTTC.

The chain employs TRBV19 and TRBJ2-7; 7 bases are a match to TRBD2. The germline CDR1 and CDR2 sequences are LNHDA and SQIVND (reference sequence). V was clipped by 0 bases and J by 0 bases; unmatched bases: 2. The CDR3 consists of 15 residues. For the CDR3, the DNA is TGTGCCAGTAGTATAGAAGGGGAGGGCTCCTACGAGCAGTACTTC. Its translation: CASSIEGEGSYEQYF.